This T cell receptor (beta chain) came from a study of blood T cells in healthy people across ages. Findings of the study overall: It was held that the diversity estimates obtained from one million T cells were underestimates. Roughly linear age-related decline in beta diversity appeared, significant by age around 40.

As concerns this clonotype: Its cognate antigen is unknown. The junction departs from the called germline gene at one end, perhaps through a read error.

The CDR3 runs 13 residues. Germline V gene data show CDR1 as SGHKS and CDR2 as YYEKEE (reference sequence). Combining a sample-barcoded 5' primer with a J-beta primer mix, a second PCR ran for about 6 to 12 cycles. MiXCR, run by TCRdb on the 5' RACE reads, gives a single entry per CDR3 protein. In the table there are around 1.5 million distinct CDR3 sequences, approximately 40% of which are singletons. The receptor comes from a woman aged 18-30 years in good health. The V call is TRBV5-5, the J call TRBJ2-1, with D unclear. Specimen: blood. The CDR3 DNA follows: TGTACCAGCAGTCGAGGACCAGACAATGAGCAGTTCTTC. Translating it yields CTSSRGPDNEQFF.